The entry below gives a single TCR beta chain sequence along with its context. Its cognate antigen is unknown. This record comes from a study of T cell responses to AZD1222 COVID-19 vaccine. As for the study in general: Second-dose timings of about 4 or about 12 weeks were pooled. Overall study findings and caveats: The number of AZD1222 recipients seropositive at baseline was only 6 or 7. In a largely white British group with more females than males, clonal diversity was possibly underestimated.

The CDR3 is 12 residues long. The germline V gene encodes CDR1 SQVTM and CDR2 ANQGSEA. Deletions cut 3 bases from V and 8 bases from J, with 11 bases between. The assay was immunoSEQ multiplex PCR, and TCRdb's table has in-frame clones only and misses some. The table lists 140,000 or so clones, almost 90% of them singletons. Sequenced material: peripheral blood, taken on day 0 of AZD1222 vaccination. The origin of this receptor is an adult in good health. The rearrangement links TRBV29-1 to TRBJ2-1; D gene unclear. The CDR3 DNA follows: TGCAGCGTTGAGATTCAATCCCATGAGCAGTTCTTC. This gives the protein CSVEIQSHEQFF.